The 30 T cell receptor beta chains below all came from one sample that was sequenced in a study of spatial heterogeneity in lung cancer. From the 5' RACE reads, TCRdb called clonotypes with MiXCR, one entry per CDR3 protein. Counted here are about 22,000 distinct CDR3 sequences, less than 6% occurring once; the ten biggest clones make up 30% to 40%. Time point indicated: sample taken at primary tumor resection. The specimen was PBMCs, collected at surgery. All receptors derive from a male donor with early-stage non-small cell lung cancer.

This clonotype appeared many times. This chain joins TRBV5-1 and TRBJ1-2; no firm D call. CDR3 length equals 15 residues. Between the trimmed V and J ends, which lost 0 bases and 1 base, there was a span of 10 bases. CDR1 is SGHRS and CDR2 is YFSETQ in the germline V gene. CDR3 region: CASSLEQMNNYGYTF. The CDR3 nucleotides are TGCGCCAGCAGCTTGGAACAGATGAATAACTATGGCTACACCTTC. The full variable domain, with the rest looked up from reference TRBV5-1 and TRBJ1-2, is KAGVTQTPRYLIKTRGQQVTLSCSPISGHRSVSWYQQTPGQGLQFLFEYFSETQRNKGNFPGRFSGRQFSNSRSEMNVSTLELGDSALYLCASSLEQMNNYGYTFGSGTRLTVV.

In this sample, this clonotype turned up many times. The chain's CDR3 is CATSDPRGGRRHF. CDR3 sequence (DNA): TGTGCCACCAGTGACCCCCGGGGGGGGCGAAGGCATTTT. The chain links TRBV24-1 to TRBJ1-5; tentatively, D is TRBD1 (6 bases). V shed 4 bases and J shed 15 bases, with 18 bases lying between them. Germline lookup yields CDR1 KGHDR and CDR2 SFDVKD. The CDR3 sequence is 13 residues long.

This clonotype was observed at least ten times. The chain carries TRBV20-1 and TRBJ2-7, with unresolved D. The germline CDR1 and CDR2 sequences are DFQATT and SNEGSKA (reference sequence). V lost 5 bases and J 6 bases, leaving 14 bases between the germline ends. The CDR3 has 12 residues. The CDR3 protein is CSAHPDGFEQYF. CDR3 DNA sequence: TGCAGTGCTCACCCAGACGGTTTCGAGCAGTACTTC.

On this clonotype: A much larger clone lies one base from this, so it may be a read error. The V gene is TRBV11-1, the J gene TRBJ1-1, with D uncertain. The CDR3 is 13 residues long. Germline CDR1 reads SGHAT; CDR2 reads FQDESV (reference sequence). Trimming took off 3 bases at V and 1 base at J, with 6 bases between the two ends. The DNA of the CDR3 is TGTGCCAGCAGCTTCGTGGGGAACACTGAAGCTTTCTTT. It is translated as CASSFVGNTEAFF.

In this sample, this clonotype turned up many times. The CDR3 sequence is CASRGGLSSNQPQHF. The CDR3 nucleotides read TGTGCCAGCAGAGGGGGGTTGAGTAGCAATCAGCCCCAGCATTTT. The chain combines TRBV28 with TRBJ1-5; D is perhaps TRBD1 (6 bases). Trimming shortened V by 6 bases and J by 0 bases, and 12 bases separated the two germline ends. The germline V gene has CDR1 MDHEN and CDR2 SYDVKM. This CDR3 has 15 residues.

By sample fraction, this clonotype is medium-sized. V usage is TRBV13 and J usage is TRBJ2-7; 10 bases map to TRBD2. Germline V gene lookup returns CDR1 PRHDT and CDR2 FYEKMQ (reference sequence). The CDR3 sequence is 14 residues long. Trimming removed 5 bases from V and 6 bases from J; junction bases left unmatched: 7. CDR3 in amino acids: CASSPGLAASEQYF. The DNA of the CDR3 is TGTGCCAGCAGCCCAGGACTAGCGGCTTCCGAGCAGTACTTC.

CDR3 loop: CASSPPTAPETQYF. For the CDR3, the DNA is TGTGCCAGCAGCCCCCCCACCGCGCCAGAGACCCAGTACTTC. V is TRBV7-3 and J is TRBJ2-5; D is unclear. The V gene lost 5 bases and the J gene lost 4 bases, with 14 bases spanning the gap. The CDR3 totals 14 residues. The germline V gene encodes CDR1 SGHTA and CDR2 FQGTGA.

Comments on this clonotype: A single base separates this from a much larger clone, so it may be a read error. The V gene is TRBV6-1, the J gene TRBJ2-3; 7 bases are shared with TRBD2. Per the germline V gene, CDR1 is MNHNS and CDR2 is SASEGT. CDR3 length equals 15 residues. The CDR3 DNA reads TGTGTCAGCAGTGTCGGAGCGGGGCCCACAGATACGCAGTATTTT. It yields the protein CVSSVGAGPTDTQYF.

This clonotype was seen repeatedly, ten times or more. The CDR3 reads CASVRGSLTYEQYF. CDR3 in DNA: TGTGCCAGCGTCCGTGGGAGCCTTACCTACGAGCAGTACTTC. V gene TRBV2 combines with J gene TRBJ2-7; tentative D call: TRBD2 (5 bases). V lost 8 bases, J lost 2 bases, and 16 bases lay in between. Germline V gene lookup returns CDR1 SNHLY and CDR2 FYNNEI. This CDR3 has 14 amino acids.

The chain has TRBV30 and TRBJ1-2, with a tentative D call TRBD1 (5 bases). V was shortened by 0 bases and J by 5 bases, with 22 bases between the two germline ends. The CDR3 extends over 17 amino acids. The V gene's germline CDR1 is GTSNPN and CDR2 SVGIG (reference sequence). The CDR3 bases are TGTGCCTGGAGTGTAGGTGTCTTCCGACAGACTACATATGGCTACACCTTC. Protein: CAWSVGVFRQTTYGYTF.

This rearrangement joins TRBV19 to TRBJ1-1; D remains ambiguous. The CDR3 is made up of 12 amino acids. Looked up from germline, CDR1 is LNHDA and CDR2 is SQIVND (reference sequence). The V end was cut by 5 bases, the J end by 7 bases, with 11 bases between. CDR3: CASSQRLGEAFF. For the CDR3, the DNA is TGTGCCAGTAGTCAACGATTGGGTGAAGCTTTCTTT.

This clonotype was detected ten times or more. The chain has TRBV12-3 or TRBV12-4 and TRBJ2-3, with D possibly matching TRBD2 (6 bases). CDR3 length equals 16 residues. The germline V and J ends were trimmed by 1 base and 1 base, with 12 bases remaining between them. This chain's CDR3 is CASSLGGGPRTDTQYF. The CDR3 region has the DNA TGTGCCAGCAGTTTAGGAGGAGGGCCTCGCACAGATACGCAGTATTTT.

This clonotype was detected ten times or more. The V gene is TRBV12-3 or TRBV12-4, the J gene TRBJ1-4; 8 bases are shared with TRBD1. The CDR3 contains 15 residues. Trimming cost V 3 bases and J 6 bases; bases outside gene matches: 6. The CDR3 DNA follows: TGTGCCAGCAGTTTCGACAGGGGATCAGATGAAAAACTGTTTTTT. It codes for CASSFDRGSDEKLFF.

The gene calls are TRBV6-5 and TRBJ2-1; TRBD2 aligns across 14 bases. This CDR3 comprises 16 residues. J gave up 8 bases and V 5 bases, and 8 bases lay outside the gene matches. Germline V CDR1 and CDR2: MNHEY, SVGAGI. CDR3 sequence (DNA): TGTGCCAGCAGTGACGAGACTAGCGGGAGGGCCCATGAGCAGTTCTTC. Amino acid sequence: CASSDETSGRAHEQFF.

This clonotype was picked up many times. The V and J genes are TRBV18 and TRBJ2-7; maybe TRBD2 (6 bases). This CDR3 has 14 residues. The V end was cut by 3 bases, the J end by 7 bases, with 16 bases between. From germline, CDR1 is KGHSH and CDR2 LQKENI. CDR3 nucleotide sequence: TGTGCCAGCTCACCGGCGGGAATGGAGGGTGAGCAGTACTTC. Protein sequence: CASSPAGMEGEQYF. The full variable domain, completed using reference TRBV18 and TRBJ2-7, is NAGVMQNPRHLVRRRGQEARLRCSPMKGHSHVYWYRQLPEEGLKFMVYLQKENIIDESGMPKERFSAEFPKEGPSILRIQQVVRGDSAAYFCASSPAGMEGEQYFGPGTRLTVT.

This clonotype was recorded at least ten times. The chain carries TRBV18 and TRBJ2-1; no clear D. Germline CDR1 and CDR2: KGHSH and LQKENI. This CDR3 is 17 amino acids long. Trimming shortened V by 3 bases and J by 0 bases, and 15 bases separated the two germline ends. The CDR3: CASSPPWAESSYNEQFF. CDR3 DNA sequence: TGTGCCAGCTCACCCCCCTGGGCGGAAAGCTCCTACAATGAGCAGTTCTTC.

This clonotype was observed at least ten times. The chain uses TRBV28 and TRBJ2-7, with 14 bases that match TRBD2. The V gene's germline CDR1 is MDHEN and CDR2 SYDVKM. CDR3 length equals 17 residues. Unmatched junction bases numbered 8, after V lost 5 bases and J lost 2 bases. The CDR3 nucleotides are TGTGCCAGCAGTCCGACTAGCGGGAGGGCCGGCGCCTACGAGCAGTACTTC. Translation gives CASSPTSGRAGAYEQYF.

CDR3 protein: CASSARKGASSNQPQHF. Here the CDR3 DNA reads TGTGCCAGCAGCGCTCGTAAGGGGGCCAGTAGCAATCAGCCCCAGCATTTT. This sequence joins TRBV6-1 and TRBJ1-5; TRBD1 matches 7 bases. The CDR3 length is 17 residues. V shed 6 bases and J 0 bases; nucleotides not matched to a gene: 11. Germline values: CDR1 MNHNS, CDR2 SASEGT.

This chain joins TRBV14 and TRBJ1-1; no clear D gene. The V and J ends lost 1 base and 3 bases respectively, with 12 bases between them. CDR3 length: 15 amino acids. The germline CDR1 and CDR2 sequences are SGHDN and FVKESK. This chain's CDR3 is CASSQVAGADTEAFF. The CDR3 DNA reads as TGTGCCAGCAGCCAAGTTGCGGGAGCGGACACTGAAGCTTTCTTT. The full variable domain, in which reference TRBV14 and TRBJ1-1 provide the parts outside the CDR3, is EAGVTQFPSHSVIEKGQTVTLRCDPISGHDNLYWYRRVMGKEIKFLLHFVKESKQDESGMPNNRFLAERTGGTYSTLKVQPAELEDSGVYFCASSQVAGADTEAFFGQGTRLTVV.

This clonotype was observed a few times. This sequence may be a read error, since a much larger clone differs from it by one base. Here the CDR3 omits its conserved ending phenylalanine or tryptophan, so a read error is the likely source. V gene TRBV29-1 combines with J gene TRBJ2-1; TRBD2 agrees at 8 bases. CDR1 is SQVTM, CDR2 ANQGSEA, per germline. This CDR3 comprises 13 residues. The J segment lost 4 bases and the V segment lost 5 bases, leaving 4 bases of the junction unmatched. DNA for the CDR3: TGCAGCGTTCCGGGGGGGCAATACAATGAGCAGTTCTCC. It is translated as CSVPGGQYNEQFS.

This clonotype was counted ten times or more. DNA for the CDR3: TGTGCCAGCAGCTTAGTTGGGGGAGTGACTTCCTACGAGCAGTACTTC. Translating it yields CASSLVGGVTSYEQYF. The chain uses TRBV7-2 and TRBJ2-7; tentatively, D is TRBD1 or TRBD2 (5 bases each). V shed 1 base and J shed 1 base, with 14 bases lying between them. Germline V gene data show CDR1 as SGHTA and CDR2 as FQGNSA. There are 16 residues in the CDR3.

This clonotype was counted many times. V is TRBV7-3 and J is TRBJ2-3; 7 bases agree with TRBD1. Losses at the gene ends were 2 bases for V and 9 bases for J; bases not matched to a gene: 17. The V gene's germline CDR1 is SGHTA and CDR2 FQGTGA. This CDR3 contains 17 residues. CDR3 sequence: CASSLSRPGGSTGTQYF. CDR3 nucleotides: TGTGCCAGCAGCTTATCTAGGCCAGGGGGATCTACGGGAACGCAGTATTTT.

A note on this clonotype: This may arise from a read error, as a much more abundant clone is one base away. This rearrangement joins TRBV28 to TRBJ2-7, with 9 bases that match TRBD2. With V trimmed by 6 bases and J by 2 bases, 20 bases remained unmatched. The CDR3 covers 19 residues. Germline-derived CDR1 and CDR2 are MDHEN and SYDVKM. CDR3 in amino acids: CASSPGLARVVGGAYEQYF. The CDR3 DNA follows: TGTGCCAGCAGCCCTGGACTAGCGCGAGTCGTAGGGGGAGCCTACGAGCAGTACTTC.

This clonotype appeared a few times. The J gene is TRBJ2-3, the V gene TRBV28, with 8 bases identical to TRBD2. The length of the CDR3 is 14 residues. The V segment lost 6 bases and the J segment 4 bases; nucleotides outside the gene matches: 6. Germline V gives CDR1 MDHEN, CDR2 SYDVKM. In nucleotides, the CDR3 is TGTGCCAGCAGCCCGGGGGGGAGGGCAGATACGCAGTATTTT. This sequence encodes CASSPGGRADTQYF.

This clonotype was detected ten times or more. The chain couples TRBV7-6 to TRBJ2-1; tentative D call: TRBD2 (6 bases). Per the germline V gene, CDR1 is SGHVS and CDR2 is FNYEAQ. The CDR3 runs 18 residues. The V and J ends lost 1 base and 0 bases respectively, with 16 bases between them. The CDR3 loop reads CASSLGTGLTSSYNEQFF. For the CDR3, the DNA is TGTGCCAGCAGCTTAGGGACGGGACTGACGAGCTCCTACAATGAGCAGTTCTTC.

This clonotype was recorded at least ten times. The CDR3 loop reads CASSYRLLAGGNVEQFF. CDR3 DNA sequence: TGTGCCAGCAGCTATCGACTCCTAGCGGGGGGAAACGTGGAGCAGTTCTTC. The chain couples TRBV5-5 to TRBJ2-1; 11 bases are a match to TRBD2. V lost 3 bases, J lost 10 bases, and 15 bases stayed unmatched. From germline, CDR1 is SGHKS and CDR2 YYEKEE (reference sequence). The CDR3 has 17 amino acids.

The V call is TRBV7-2, the J call TRBJ2-3; D is possibly TRBD1 or TRBD2 (5 bases each). The germline V gene has CDR1 SGHTA and CDR2 FQGNSA. Between the trimmed V and J ends, which lost 7 bases and 8 bases, there was a span of 19 bases. The CDR3 totals 14 residues. Written as DNA, the CDR3 is TGTGCCAGCACCACCGGGACCCTAAAAGGTACGCAGTATTTT. As protein: CASTTGTLKGTQYF.

This clonotype was seen many times. CDR3 loop: CASSRPGLGAYEQYF. CDR3 sequence (DNA): TGTGCCAGCAGCCGACCGGGACTAGGCGCCTACGAGCAGTACTTC. This chain connects TRBV7-2 to TRBJ2-7; 8 bases match TRBD2. The V and J ends lost 5 bases and 2 bases, in that order; junction bases with no gene match: 8. The CDR3 is 15 residues long. Germline V lookup: CDR1 SGHTA, CDR2 FQGNSA.

At least ten counts were recorded for this clonotype. V gene TRBV7-2 combines with J gene TRBJ1-3, with D hard to call. There are 15 residues in the CDR3. V dropped 4 bases and J dropped 0 bases, with 10 bases sitting between them. Looked up from germline, CDR1 is SGHTA and CDR2 is FQGNSA. CDR3 nucleotides: TGTGCCAGCAGCTCCAGACTCTTCTCTGGAAACACCATATATTTT. It codes for CASSSRLFSGNTIYF.

In its sample, this clonotype was seen a few times. The chain joins TRBV6-5 to TRBJ1-3; maybe TRBD1 (5 bases). The ends were cut back, 8 bases at V and 0 bases at J, with 17 bases in the middle. The CDR3 spans 16 residues. CDR1 and CDR2 (germline): MNHEY, SVGAGI. This chain's CDR3 is CASHSRGWSSGNTIYF. CDR3 nucleotides: TGTGCCAGCCACTCCCGGGGCTGGAGCTCTGGAAACACCATATATTTT.